The 5 T cell receptor beta chains in this list originate from one sample, sequenced in a study of T cell clonotyping in hematopoietic cell transplantation. Assay: immunoSEQ multiplex PCR; the TCRdb copy retains only in-frame clones and omits some. The sample gives about 9,000 clones, 70% to 85% of which show up once; around 33% is in the top ten. Time point: recipient sample about 28 days before transplant, after cytoreduction. Material: peripheral blood mononuclear cells, obtained before stem cell transplant. These receptors came from a man aged 55-75 years with acute myeloid leukemia. Some clones in this sample may be carry-over from other donors' samples.

The rearrangement joins TRBV25-1 to TRBJ1-1; TRBD1 aligns across 9 bases. V shed 6 bases and J 2 bases; nucleotides not matched to a gene: 10. From germline, CDR1 is MGHDK and CDR2 SYGVNS. The CDR3 is made up of 16 amino acids. CDR3 sequence reads: CASRATGGAENTEAFF. CDR3 bases: TGTGCCAGCAGGGCCACAGGGGGCGCAGAAAACACTGAAGCTTTCTTT.

The CDR3 coding sequence is TGTGCCAGCAGCTTATTCCCCAAAAGCGGGAGGGACTTAAGGAATGAGCAGTTCTTC. Translating it yields CASSLFPKSGRDLRNEQFF. The genes are TRBV7-8 and TRBJ2-1; 10 bases line up with TRBD2. This CDR3 is built from 19 residues. Unmatched junction bases numbered 17, after V lost 2 bases and J lost 7 bases. Germline CDR1 reads SGHVS; CDR2 reads FQNEAQ. Filled out from reference TRBV7-8 and TRBJ2-1, the complete variable domain reads GAGVSQSPRYKVAKRGQDVALRCDPISGHVSLFWYQQALGQGPEFLTYFQNEAQLDKSGLPSDRFFAERPEGSVSTLKIQRTQQEDSAVYLCASSLFPKSGRDLRNEQFFGPGTRLTVL.

V is TRBV25-1 and J is TRBJ2-2; a weak D match, TRBD2 (5 bases). Germline CDR1 reads MGHDK; CDR2 reads SYGVNS. The CDR3 totals 17 residues. V was shortened by 4 bases and J by 1 base, with 16 bases between the two germline ends. For the CDR3, the DNA is TGTGCCAGCAGTGGAGGGCACCCCGCGGAGAACACCGGGGAGCTGTTTTTT. It yields the protein CASSGGHPAENTGELFF.

The chain has TRBV7-3 and TRBJ2-5; TRBD1 matches at 7 bases. Germline loops: CDR1 SGHTA, CDR2 FQGTGA. V lost 4 bases and J lost 7; bases outside the gene matches: 9. The CDR3 length is 14 residues. The CDR3 DNA sequence: TGTGCCAGCAGCTCCGACGGGACAGCCCCGACCCAGTACTTC. Protein sequence: CASSSDGTAPTQYF.

The chain is built from TRBV2 and TRBJ1-1, with D hard to call. Germline-derived CDR1 and CDR2 are SNHLY and FYNNEI. This CDR3 has 18 amino acids. Trimming removed 6 bases at V and 1 base at J, with 24 bases between. CDR3 bases: TGTGCCAGCAGGATCCCCAACTTCGTGGGAGGAGGGAACACTGAAGCTTTCTTT. Amino acid sequence: CASRIPNFVGGGNTEAFF.